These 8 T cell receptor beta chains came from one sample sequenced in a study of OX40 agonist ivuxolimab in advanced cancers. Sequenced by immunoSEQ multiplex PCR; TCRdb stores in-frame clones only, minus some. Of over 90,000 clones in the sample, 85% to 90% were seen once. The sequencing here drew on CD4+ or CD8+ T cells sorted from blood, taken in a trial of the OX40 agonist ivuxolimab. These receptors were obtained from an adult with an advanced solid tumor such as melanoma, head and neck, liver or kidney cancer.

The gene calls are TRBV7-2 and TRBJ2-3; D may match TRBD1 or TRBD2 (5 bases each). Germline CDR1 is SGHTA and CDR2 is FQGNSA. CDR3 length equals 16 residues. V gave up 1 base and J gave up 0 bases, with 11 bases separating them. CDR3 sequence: CASSLVGTRSTDTQYF. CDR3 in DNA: TGTGCCAGCAGCTTAGTTGGGACGAGAAGCACAGATACGCAGTATTTT.

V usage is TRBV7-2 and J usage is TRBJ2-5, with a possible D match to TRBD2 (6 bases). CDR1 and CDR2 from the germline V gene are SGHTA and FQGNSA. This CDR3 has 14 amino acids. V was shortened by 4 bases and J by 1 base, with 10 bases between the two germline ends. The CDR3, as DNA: TGTGCCAGCAGCTCATCTAGCGCCCAAGAGACCCAGTACTTC. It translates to CASSSSSAQETQYF.

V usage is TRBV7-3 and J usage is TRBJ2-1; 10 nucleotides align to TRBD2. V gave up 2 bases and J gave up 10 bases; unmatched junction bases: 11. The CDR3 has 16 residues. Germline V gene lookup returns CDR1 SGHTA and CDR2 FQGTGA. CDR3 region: CASSLAGLAEGGEQFF. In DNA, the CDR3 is TGTGCCAGCAGCTTAGCCGGACTAGCGGAGGGCGGAGAGCAGTTCTTC. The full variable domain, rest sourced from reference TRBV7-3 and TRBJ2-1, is GAGVSQTPSNKVTEKGKYVELRCDPISGHTALYWYRQSLGQGPEFLIYFQGTGAADDSGLPNDRFFAVRPEGSVSTLKIQRTERGDSAVYLCASSLAGLAEGGEQFFGPGTRLTVL.

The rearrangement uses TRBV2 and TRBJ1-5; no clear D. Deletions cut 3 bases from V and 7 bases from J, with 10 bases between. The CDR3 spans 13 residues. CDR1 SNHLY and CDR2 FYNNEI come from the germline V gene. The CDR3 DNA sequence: TGTGCCAGCAGTGAGAGCTGGGGACAGCCCCAGCATTTT. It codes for CASSESWGQPQHF.

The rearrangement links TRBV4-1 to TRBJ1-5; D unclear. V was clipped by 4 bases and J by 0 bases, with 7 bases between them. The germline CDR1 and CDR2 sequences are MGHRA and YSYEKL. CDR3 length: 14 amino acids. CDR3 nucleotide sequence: TGCGCCAGCAGCCCAGATGATAGCAATCAGCCCCAGCATTTT. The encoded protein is CASSPDDSNQPQHF.

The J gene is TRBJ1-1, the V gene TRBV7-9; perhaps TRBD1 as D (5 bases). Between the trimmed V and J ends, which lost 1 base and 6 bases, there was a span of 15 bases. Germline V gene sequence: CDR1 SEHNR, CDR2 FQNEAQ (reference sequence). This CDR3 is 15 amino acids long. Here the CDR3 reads CASSLGGRAVSEAFF. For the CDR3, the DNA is TGTGCCAGCAGCTTAGGAGGCAGGGCGGTGTCTGAAGCTTTCTTT.

In DNA form, the CDR3 reads TGTGCCAGCAGATTGGGGGGGTTGAACACTGAAGCTTTCTTT. This codes for CASRLGGLNTEAFF. The chain links TRBV7-9 to TRBJ1-1; D might be TRBD1 (5 bases). The CDR3 runs to 14 residues. V dropped 6 bases and J dropped 0 bases, with 11 bases sitting between them. Germline loops: CDR1 SEHNR, CDR2 FQNEAQ (reference sequence).

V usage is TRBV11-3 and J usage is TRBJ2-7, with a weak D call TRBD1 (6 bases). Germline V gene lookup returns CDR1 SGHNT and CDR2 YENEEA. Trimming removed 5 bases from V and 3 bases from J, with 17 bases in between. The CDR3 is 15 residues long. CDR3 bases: TGTGCCAGCAGCCTCCGATCAACGACAGGCTACGAGCAGTACTTC. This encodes CASSLRSTTGYEQYF.